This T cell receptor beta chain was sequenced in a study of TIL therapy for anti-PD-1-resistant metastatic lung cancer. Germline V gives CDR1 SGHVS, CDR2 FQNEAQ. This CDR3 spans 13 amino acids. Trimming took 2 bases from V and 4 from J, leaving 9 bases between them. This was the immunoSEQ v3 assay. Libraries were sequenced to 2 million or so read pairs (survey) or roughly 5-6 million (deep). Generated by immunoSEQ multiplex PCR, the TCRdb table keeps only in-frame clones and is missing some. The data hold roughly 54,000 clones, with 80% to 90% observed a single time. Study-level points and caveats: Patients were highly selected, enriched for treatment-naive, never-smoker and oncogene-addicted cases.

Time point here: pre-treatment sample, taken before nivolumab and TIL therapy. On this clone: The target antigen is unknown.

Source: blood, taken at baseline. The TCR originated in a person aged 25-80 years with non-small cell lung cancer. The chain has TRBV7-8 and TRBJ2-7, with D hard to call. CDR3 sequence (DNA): TGTGCCAGCAGCTTATCGGAGCTATACGAGCAGTACTTC. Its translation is CASSLSELYEQYF.